This T cell receptor (beta chain) was sequenced in a study of OX40 agonist ivuxolimab in advanced cancers. This CDR3 has 15 residues. The junction had 5 bases not matched to a gene; V was cut back by 3 bases and J by 3 bases. Germline CDR1 reads KGHSH; CDR2 reads LQKENI. Method: immunoSEQ multiplex PCR; TCRdb's copy keeps in-frame clones and lacks some. The table has about 55,000 clones, 70% to 90% seen once; the top ten hold 12%. The input for sequencing was CD4+ or CD8+ T cells sorted from blood, taken in a trial of the OX40 agonist ivuxolimab. The source is an adult with an advanced solid tumor such as melanoma, head and neck, liver or kidney cancer. The gene calls are TRBV18 and TRBJ2-1; 7 bases match TRBD1. CDR3 loop: CASSPGQKNYNEQFF. The CDR3 DNA is TGTGCCAGCTCACCGGGACAGAAAAACTACAATGAGCAGTTCTTC.